This record looks at one T cell receptor (beta chain) sequence and its context. The data derive from a study of OX40 agonist ivuxolimab in advanced cancers. The CDR3 length is 14 residues. The V and J ends lost 3 bases and 4 bases respectively, with 13 bases between them. Germline V gene lookup returns CDR1 SGDLS and CDR2 YYNGEE. Assay: immunoSEQ multiplex PCR; the TCRdb copy retains only in-frame clones and omits some. There are tens of thousands of clones in the sample; just under 95% occur only once, and 9.5% to 12% lies in the top ten. This TCR derives from an adult with an advanced solid tumor such as melanoma, head and neck, liver or kidney cancer. The V and J genes are TRBV9 and TRBJ1-1, with D unclear. The starting material was CD4+ or CD8+ T cells sorted from blood, obtained in a trial of the OX40 agonist ivuxolimab. CDR3 protein: CASSGGREFTEAFF. The CDR3 nucleotides are TGTGCCAGCAGCGGCGGGCGGGAGTTCACTGAAGCTTTCTTT.